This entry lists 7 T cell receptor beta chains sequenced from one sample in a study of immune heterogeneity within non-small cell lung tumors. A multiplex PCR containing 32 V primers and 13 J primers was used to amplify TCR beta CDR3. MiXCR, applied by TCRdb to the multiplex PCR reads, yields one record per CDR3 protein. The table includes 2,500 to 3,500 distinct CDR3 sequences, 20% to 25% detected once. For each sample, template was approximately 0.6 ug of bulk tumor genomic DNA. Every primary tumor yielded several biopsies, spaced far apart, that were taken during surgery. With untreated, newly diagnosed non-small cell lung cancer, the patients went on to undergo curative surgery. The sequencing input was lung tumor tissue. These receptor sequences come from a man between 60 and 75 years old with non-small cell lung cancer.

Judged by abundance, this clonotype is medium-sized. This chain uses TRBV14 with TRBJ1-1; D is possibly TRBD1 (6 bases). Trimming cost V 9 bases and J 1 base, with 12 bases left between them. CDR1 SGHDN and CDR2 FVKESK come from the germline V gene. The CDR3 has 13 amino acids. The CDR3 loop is CASRGQPNTEAFF. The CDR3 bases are TGTGCCAGTAGAGGACAGCCGAACACTGAAGCTTTCTTT.

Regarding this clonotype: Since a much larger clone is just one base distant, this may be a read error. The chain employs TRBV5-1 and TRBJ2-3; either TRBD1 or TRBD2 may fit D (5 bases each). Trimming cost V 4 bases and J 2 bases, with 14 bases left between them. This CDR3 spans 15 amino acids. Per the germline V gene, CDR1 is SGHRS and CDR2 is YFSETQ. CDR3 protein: CASSDPGRNTDTQYF. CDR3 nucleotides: TGCGCCAGCAGCGATCCGGGACGGAACACAGATACGCAGTATTTT.

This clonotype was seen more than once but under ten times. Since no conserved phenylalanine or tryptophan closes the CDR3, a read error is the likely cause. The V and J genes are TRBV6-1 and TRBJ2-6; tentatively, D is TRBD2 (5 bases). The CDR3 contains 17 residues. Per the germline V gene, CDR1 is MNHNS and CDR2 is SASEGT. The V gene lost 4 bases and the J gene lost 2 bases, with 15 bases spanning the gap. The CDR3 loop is CASSGGRRGTGANVLTL. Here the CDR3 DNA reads TGTGCCAGCAGTGGTGGGAGAAGAGGAACTGGGGCCAACGTCCTGACTTTA.

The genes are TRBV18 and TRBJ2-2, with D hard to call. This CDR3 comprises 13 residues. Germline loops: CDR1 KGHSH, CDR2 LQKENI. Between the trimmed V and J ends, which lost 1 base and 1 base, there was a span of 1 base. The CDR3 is CASSPQNTGELFF. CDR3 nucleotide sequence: TGTGCCAGCTCACCACAGAACACCGGGGAGCTGTTTTTT.

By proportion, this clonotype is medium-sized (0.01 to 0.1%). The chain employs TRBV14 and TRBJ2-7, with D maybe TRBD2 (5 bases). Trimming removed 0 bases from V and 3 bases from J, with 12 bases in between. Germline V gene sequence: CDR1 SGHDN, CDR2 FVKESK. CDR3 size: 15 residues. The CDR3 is CASSQDNLGIYEQYF. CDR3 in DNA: TGTGCCAGCAGCCAAGACAATCTCGGGATCTACGAGCAGTACTTC. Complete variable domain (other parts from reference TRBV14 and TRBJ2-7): EAGVTQFPSHSVIEKGQTVTLRCDPISGHDNLYWYRRVMGKEIKFLLHFVKESKQDESGMPNNRFLAERTGGTYSTLKVQPAELEDSGVYFCASSQDNLGIYEQYFGPGTRLTVT.

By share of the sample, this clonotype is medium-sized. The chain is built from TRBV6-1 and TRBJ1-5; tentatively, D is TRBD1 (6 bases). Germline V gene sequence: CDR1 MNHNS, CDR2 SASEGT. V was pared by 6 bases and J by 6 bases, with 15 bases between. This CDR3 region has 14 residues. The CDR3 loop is CASRNVGGFQPQHF. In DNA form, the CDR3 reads TGTGCCAGCAGGAACGTAGGGGGGTTTCAGCCCCAGCATTTT.

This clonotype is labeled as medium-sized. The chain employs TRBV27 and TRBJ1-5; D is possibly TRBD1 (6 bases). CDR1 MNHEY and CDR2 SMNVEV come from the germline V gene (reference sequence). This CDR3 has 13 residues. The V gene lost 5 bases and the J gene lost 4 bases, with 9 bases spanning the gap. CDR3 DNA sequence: TGTGCCAGCAGTCTGACAGGAAATCAGCCCCAGCATTTT. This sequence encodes CASSLTGNQPQHF.